A single sample is the source of the 8 T cell receptor beta chains below, sequenced in a study of blood T cell repertoires in COVID-19. The repertoire was sequenced with immunoSEQ multiplex PCR; TCRdb's copy has only in-frame clones and lacks some. The sample has 240,000 or so clones; roughly 76% are singletons. The sample consisted of peripheral blood. All receptors derive from a woman older than 75 with COVID-19, enrolled during active disease.

As to this clone: Other DNA sequences within the sample encode an identical CDR3. The chain combines TRBV3-1 (or the pseudogene TRBV3-2) with TRBJ1-6; 7 nucleotides align to TRBD1. Germline values: CDR1 LGHDT, CDR2 YNNKEL (reference sequence). The CDR3 is 15 amino acids. Losses at the gene ends were 1 base for V and 6 bases for J; bases not matched to a gene: 3. DNA for the CDR3: TGTGCCAGCAGCCAAGGACAGGGAGGTAATTCACCCCTCCACTTT. This translates into CASSQGQGGNSPLHF.

This chain joins TRBV4-1 and TRBJ1-1; 7 nucleotides agree with TRBD1. CDR1 and CDR2 from the germline V gene are MGHRA and YSYEKL. The CDR3 is 17 residues long. With V trimmed by 0 bases and J by 4 bases, 11 bases remained unmatched. CDR3 loop: CASSQDPSRGMSTEAFF. Here the CDR3 DNA reads TGCGCCAGCAGCCAAGACCCGTCCAGGGGGATGTCCACTGAAGCTTTCTTT.

This sequence joins TRBV19 and TRBJ2-7; tentatively, D is TRBD2 (6 bases). Looked up from germline, CDR1 is LNHDA and CDR2 is SQIVND (reference sequence). Trimming pared 2 bases from V and 0 bases from J, leaving 8 bases between. The CDR3 is 14 residues long. The CDR3 DNA reads as TGTGCCAGTAGTATATCCGGGAGCTCCTACGAGCAGTACTTC. Amino acids: CASSISGSSYEQYF.

This chain links TRBV19 with TRBJ1-1; TRBD1 matches at 9 bases. Germline CDR1 LNHDA, CDR2 SQIVND (reference sequence). The CDR3 consists of 17 residues. Trimming removed 5 bases from V and 6 bases from J; junction bases left unmatched: 16. For the CDR3, the DNA is TGTGCCAGTAGTGACCCGGGACAGGGAGGGAGGCGGTCTGAAGCTTTCTTT. Translated, it gives CASSDPGQGGRRSEAFF. Drawing the rest from reference TRBV19 and TRBJ1-1, the complete variable domain is DGGITQSPKYLFRKEGQNVTLSCEQNLNHDAMYWYRQDPGQGLRLIYYSQIVNDFQKGDIAEGYSVSREKKESFPLTVTSAQKNPTAFYLCASSDPGQGGRRSEAFFGQGTRLTVV.

The V and J genes are TRBV5-1 and TRBJ1-4; D is uncertain. The V end lost 2 bases, the J end lost 0 bases, and 5 bases lay between the germline ends. This CDR3 has 14 amino acids. Germline V gives CDR1 SGHRS, CDR2 YFSETQ. The CDR3 region is CASSFAATNEKLFF. In nucleotides, the CDR3 is TGCGCCAGCAGCTTCGCGGCAACTAATGAAAAACTGTTTTTT.

The chain recombines TRBV28 with TRBJ2-3; tentative D call: TRBD1 (6 bases). CDR1 and CDR2 (germline): MDHEN, SYDVKM. This CDR3 has 16 residues. Trimming took off 4 bases at V and 1 base at J, with 15 bases between the two ends. The CDR3 bases are TGTGCCAGCAGTTCCCCCGGACAGCTACGCACAGATACGCAGTATTTT. Residues: CASSSPGQLRTDTQYF.

The V gene is TRBV7-9, the J gene TRBJ1-2, with 8 bases matching TRBD1. Trimming at V came to 4 bases and at J to 6 bases, leaving 7 bases not matched to a gene. Germline CDR1 and CDR2: SEHNR and FQNEAQ (reference sequence). This CDR3 is built from 14 residues. CDR3 protein: CASSSDRAADGYTF. CDR3 bases: TGTGCCAGCAGCTCGGACAGGGCTGCGGATGGCTACACCTTC.

This CDR3 is CASKRQTFSGNTIYF. The CDR3 DNA sequence: TGTGCCAGTAAACGGCAGACATTCTCTGGAAACACCATATATTTT. The chain joins TRBV19 to TRBJ1-3, with D unresolved. The CDR3 is 15 residues long. V lost 7 bases, J lost 0 bases, and 13 bases lay in between. Germline lookup yields CDR1 LNHDA and CDR2 SQIVND (reference sequence). Looking up the rest from reference TRBV19 and TRBJ1-3 gives the full variable domain: DGGITQSPKYLFRKEGQNVTLSCEQNLNHDAMYWYRQDPGQGLRLIYYSQIVNDFQKGDIAEGYSVSREKKESFPLTVTSAQKNPTAFYLCASKRQTFSGNTIYFGEGSWLTVV.